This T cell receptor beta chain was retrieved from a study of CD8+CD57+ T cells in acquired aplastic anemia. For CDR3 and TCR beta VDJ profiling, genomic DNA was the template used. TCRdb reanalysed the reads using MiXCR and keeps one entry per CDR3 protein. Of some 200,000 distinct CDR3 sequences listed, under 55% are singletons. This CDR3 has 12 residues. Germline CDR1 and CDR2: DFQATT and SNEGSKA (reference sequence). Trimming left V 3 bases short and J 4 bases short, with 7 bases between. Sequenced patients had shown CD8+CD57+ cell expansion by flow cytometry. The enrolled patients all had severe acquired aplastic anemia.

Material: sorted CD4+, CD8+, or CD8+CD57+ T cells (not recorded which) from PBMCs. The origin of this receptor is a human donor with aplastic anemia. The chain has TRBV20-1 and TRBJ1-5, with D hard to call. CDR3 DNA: TGCAGTGCTAGCGGAGGGAATCAGCCCCAGCATTTT. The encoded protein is CSASGGNQPQHF.